Detailed here is one T cell receptor (beta chain). The antigen is unknown. CDR3 length: 17 amino acids. V was pared by 8 bases and J by 0 bases, with 7 bases of the junction left unmatched. CDR1 and CDR2 from the germline V gene are SGHRS and YFSETQ. This entry belongs to a study of T-cell reconstitution after alpha-beta-depleted transplantation in children. General study points: Diversity of TCRbeta at day 60 was high in some patients, arising from surviving recipient T cells and thymic progenitors. T-cell counts and diversity at one year post-transplant came mainly from newly produced T cells.

This sample's TCRbeta library carried unique molecular identifier barcodes. From the PCR reads, TCRdb called clonotypes with MiXCR, one entry per CDR3 protein. The sample lists around 490,000 distinct CDR3 sequences; about an eighth were seen once. The chain recombines TRBV5-1 with TRBJ2-1; 14 bases fit TRBD2. The material was PBMCs, mostly from graft donor cells, obtained 180 days after TCRalphabeta/CD19-depleted stem cell transplant. The source of this sequence is a female patient aged 2-10 years who had a stem cell transplant for aplastic anemia, so the T cells may come from the graft donor. The CDR3 loop reads CASPGLAGVGSYNEQFF. The CDR3, as DNA: TGCGCCAGTCCGGGACTAGCGGGAGTGGGCTCCTACAATGAGCAGTTCTTC.